Shown below are 28 T cell receptor beta chains from a single sample sequenced in a study of T cell repertoires in cytomegalovirus infection. The antigens these receptors bind are not known. Each CDR3 protein gets one entry after TCRdb re-called the reads with MiXCR. Here the sample spans roughly 920,000 distinct CDR3 sequences, 30% to 40% being singletons. Material: cultured CD8+ T cells from PBMCs, obtained from culture after CMV antigen stimulation. These receptors all come from a human donor in good health (CMV status not recorded). Some clones in this sample may be carry-over from other donors' samples.

This clonotype has a handful of counts. V usage is TRBV10-3 and J usage is TRBJ1-2, with D uncertain. The CDR3 spans 13 residues. Trimming removed 0 bases at V and 7 bases at J, with 9 bases between. Germline CDR1 is ENHRY and CDR2 is SYGVKD. Here the CDR3 reads CAISESQVGGYTF. The CDR3 coding sequence is TGTGCCATCAGTGAGTCTCAAGTTGGTGGCTACACCTTC.

The chain couples TRBV4-3 to TRBJ1-2; no reliable D call. Germline V gives CDR1 LGHNA, CDR2 YSLEER. V lost 1 base to trimming and J lost 6 bases, with 6 bases between them. The CDR3 is made up of 12 amino acids. The chain's CDR3 is CASSQGVDGYTF. The DNA for the CDR3 is TGCGCCAGCAGCCAAGGGGTCGATGGCTACACCTTC.

The gene calls are TRBV20-1 and TRBJ2-5; 8 bases agree with TRBD2. The ends lost 5 bases at V and 5 bases at J; junction bases unmatched: 7. CDR1 and CDR2 from the germline V gene are DFQATT and SNEGSKA (reference sequence). This CDR3 is built from 13 residues. The CDR3 sequence: CSAGAGVRETQYF. The CDR3 nucleotides read TGCAGTGCTGGAGCGGGGGTCAGGGAGACCCAGTACTTC.

The table lists this clonotype with many counts. This chain uses TRBV24-1 with TRBJ2-1; no reliable D call. V shed 5 bases and J shed 6 bases, with 10 bases lying between them. This CDR3 comprises 13 residues. The germline CDR1 and CDR2 sequences are KGHDR and SFDVKD. CDR3 in DNA: TGTGCCACCAGTGGGGCCCCAGGCAATGAGCAGTTCTTC. This encodes CATSGAPGNEQFF.

The V call is TRBV6-5, the J call TRBJ1-1, with TRBD1 as a possible D gene (5 bases). V was pared by 4 bases and J by 1 base, with 10 bases between. CDR1 and CDR2 from the germline V gene are MNHEY and SVGAGI. The CDR3 has 14 residues. CDR3 sequence reads: CASSSRQTNTEAFF. CDR3 in DNA: TGTGCCAGCAGTTCTCGACAGACGAACACTGAAGCTTTCTTT.

This clonotype was observed a handful of times. The chain combines TRBV12-3 or TRBV12-4 with TRBJ1-4, with D possibly matching TRBD1 (5 bases). V shed 5 bases and J shed 1 base, with 17 bases lying between them. The CDR3 spans 17 residues. CDR3 region: CASSPPRGMQTNEKLFF. CDR3 coding DNA: TGTGCCAGCAGTCCTCCCCGGGGGATGCAAACTAATGAAAAACTGTTTTTT.

This chain joins TRBV7-6 and TRBJ1-6; D gene unclear. V lost 2 bases, J lost 0 bases, and 17 bases lay in between. CDR3 length: 19 residues. Looked up from germline, CDR1 is SGHVS and CDR2 is FNYEAQ. CDR3 in amino acids: CASSLRAGPLTSYNSPLHF. CDR3 DNA sequence: TGTGCCAGCAGCTTAAGGGCAGGACCGCTAACCTCCTATAATTCACCCCTCCACTTT.

This chain links TRBV2 with TRBJ2-7; perhaps TRBD2 as D (6 bases). This CDR3 contains 14 residues. The V and J ends lost 8 bases and 2 bases respectively, with 16 bases between them. Looked up from germline, CDR1 is SNHLY and CDR2 is FYNNEI. The CDR3 nucleotides are TGTGCCAGCCTGCATACGGGGGAGACCTACGAGCAGTACTTC. It yields the protein CASLHTGETYEQYF.

This chain joins TRBV28 and TRBJ1-6; D perhaps matches TRBD1 (6 bases). The ends were cut back, 6 bases at V and 0 bases at J, with 24 bases in the middle. The germline CDR1 and CDR2 sequences are MDHEN and SYDVKM. This CDR3 has 20 residues. CDR3 nucleotides: TGTGCCAGCAGCTTAGGGGGGGTAGGCCCCCGAAGCTCCTATAATTCACCCCTCCACTTT. Translated, it gives CASSLGGVGPRSSYNSPLHF.

This chain connects TRBV7-8 to TRBJ2-3; 13 bases match TRBD2. This CDR3 spans 18 amino acids. The J segment lost 2 bases and the V segment lost 2 bases, leaving 7 bases of the junction unmatched. The germline V gene encodes CDR1 SGHVS and CDR2 FQNEAQ. The CDR3 DNA reads as TGTGCCAGCAGCTTACTATCGACTAGCGGGGGGCCCACAGATACGCAGTATTTT. Translated: CASSLLSTSGGPTDTQYF.

The J gene is TRBJ2-2, the V gene TRBV7-8; 11 nucleotides match TRBD2. J lost 3 bases, V lost 5 bases, and 14 bases had no gene match. The CDR3 extends over 19 amino acids. Germline V lookup: CDR1 SGHVS, CDR2 FQNEAQ. The CDR3 here is CASSPGGLAGGPDTGELFF. In nucleotides, the CDR3 is TGTGCCAGCAGCCCCGGAGGGTTAGCGGGGGGGCCCGACACCGGGGAGCTGTTTTTT.

This clonotype was detected ten times or more. The CDR3 loop reads CASSIGYRGPGNTIYF. The CDR3 DNA sequence: TGTGCCAGCAGCATCGGCTACAGGGGGCCTGGAAACACCATATATTTT. This chain connects TRBV7-8 to TRBJ1-3; 9 bases align to TRBD1. Germline assignment: CDR1 SGHVS and CDR2 FQNEAQ. The CDR3 consists of 16 residues. With 5 bases clipped from V and 2 bases from J, the junction kept 7 bases outside the gene matches.

This clonotype was detected only a few times. V and J are TRBV28 and TRBJ2-1, with 9 bases fitting TRBD1. V lost 6 bases, J lost 8 bases, and 8 bases stayed unmatched. The CDR3 consists of 14 residues. Germline loops: CDR1 MDHEN, CDR2 SYDVKM. CDR3 bases: TGTGCCAGCAGCACCGGGACAGGGACTGATGAGCAGTTCTTC. Protein: CASSTGTGTDEQFF. The whole variable domain, remainder taken from reference TRBV28 and TRBJ2-1, is DVKVTQSSRYLVKRTGEKVFLECVQDMDHENMFWYRQDPGLGLRLIYFSYDVKMKEKGDIPEGYSVSREKKERFSLILESASTNQTSMYLCASSTGTGTDEQFFGPGTRLTVL.

In its sample, this clonotype was seen a few times. The chain combines TRBV2 with TRBJ1-5, with a possible D match to TRBD1 (6 bases). Germline V gene lookup returns CDR1 SNHLY and CDR2 FYNNEI. The V and J ends lost 2 bases and 10 bases respectively, with 12 bases between them. CDR3 size: 13 residues. In DNA, the CDR3 is TGTGCCAGCAGTGAATACAGGGAGGGCCCCCAGCATTTT. Residues: CASSEYREGPQHF. Full variable domain (outside the CDR3, taken from reference TRBV2 and TRBJ1-5): EPEVTQTPSHQVTQMGQEVILRCVPISNHLYFYWYRQILGQKVEFLVSFYNNEISEKSEIFDDQFSVERPDGSNFTLKIRSTKLEDSAMYFCASSEYREGPQHFGDGTRLSIL.

The chain links TRBV27 to TRBJ2-1; D unresolved. Deletions cut 5 bases from V and 7 bases from J, with 15 bases between. This CDR3 contains 14 residues. The germline V gene has CDR1 MNHEY and CDR2 SMNVEV (reference sequence). CDR3 nucleotides: TGTGCCAGCAGTCCCCGAGCGTCAGTAAATGAGCAGTTCTTC. Translation gives CASSPRASVNEQFF.

The CDR3 DNA follows: TGTGCCAGTAGTTCGGGACTAGCGGGGCCGCACTACAATGAGCAGTTCTTC. This codes for CASSSGLAGPHYNEQFF. This chain links TRBV19 with TRBJ2-1; 13 nucleotides match TRBD2. Germline V CDR1 and CDR2: LNHDA, SQIVND (reference sequence). The CDR3 has 17 residues. Trimming cost V 5 bases and J 3 bases; bases outside gene matches: 7. The whole variable domain, filled in from reference TRBV19 and TRBJ2-1, reads DGGITQSPKYLFRKEGQNVTLSCEQNLNHDAMYWYRQDPGQGLRLIYYSQIVNDFQKGDIAEGYSVSREKKESFPLTVTSAQKNPTAFYLCASSSGLAGPHYNEQFFGPGTRLTVL.

This rearrangement joins TRBV6-1 to TRBJ2-5; D unclear. The CDR3 runs 14 residues. Trimming left V 7 bases short and J 5 bases short, with 17 bases between. Germline V gene data show CDR1 as MNHNS and CDR2 as SASEGT. The CDR3 DNA is TGTGCCAGCATAAGCCGAAGGCCTGGGGAGACCCAGTACTTC. Amino acid sequence: CASISRRPGETQYF.

Regarding this clonotype: A read error may account for a junction end that differs from germline. The rearrangement links TRBV5-5 to TRBJ2-7; 8 bases are a match to TRBD1. The CDR3 loop spans 11 amino acids. The germline V gene has CDR1 SGHKS and CDR2 YYEKEE (reference sequence). CDR3 DNA: TGTGCCAGCAGCCTAGGGACAGGTCCCTTTTTC. Protein product: CASSLGTGPFF.

At least ten counts were recorded for this clonotype. The V and J genes are TRBV19 and TRBJ2-1; the match to TRBD1 covers 7 bases. The germline CDR1 and CDR2 sequences are LNHDA and SQIVND (reference sequence). This CDR3 comprises 14 residues. Unmatched junction bases numbered 6, after V lost 7 bases and J lost 3 bases. This CDR3 reads CASTETGLYNEQFF. CDR3 coding DNA: TGTGCCAGTACCGAGACAGGGCTCTACAATGAGCAGTTCTTC.

A few counts support this clonotype. The chain couples TRBV12-3 or TRBV12-4 to TRBJ1-5; 10 bases match TRBD1. Germline trimming cut 3 bases from V and 6 bases from J; bases unmatched to any gene: 5. CDR3 size: 15 residues. In DNA, the CDR3 is TGTGCCAGCAGTTTCGACAGGGGGCAAAGTCAGCCCCAGCATTTT. Amino acid sequence: CASSFDRGQSQPQHF.

The chain links TRBV7-3 to TRBJ2-1; TRBD2 matches at 7 bases. Germline assignment: CDR1 SGHTA and CDR2 FQGTGA. The V and J ends lost 5 bases and 4 bases, in that order; junction bases with no gene match: 11. This CDR3 contains 16 residues. For the CDR3, the DNA is TGTGCCAGCAGCAGCGGGGCGAAGATCCGATACAATGAGCAGTTCTTC. It is translated as CASSSGAKIRYNEQFF.

The chain employs TRBV5-5 and TRBJ1-3, with D possibly being TRBD1 (6 bases). V lost 0 bases and J 0 bases, leaving 13 bases between the germline ends. Per the germline V gene, CDR1 is SGHKS and CDR2 is YYEKEE (reference sequence). CDR3 length equals 17 residues. The CDR3 is CASSLEGEGFSGNTIYF. CDR3 bases: TGTGCCAGCAGCTTGGAGGGGGAAGGATTCTCTGGAAACACCATATATTTT.

As DNA, the CDR3 is TGTGCCAGCAGTACCCTGGGGGCCCACAATGAGCAGTTCTTC. It yields the protein CASSTLGAHNEQFF. The V and J genes are TRBV27 and TRBJ2-1; D perhaps matches TRBD1 (6 bases). V shed 5 bases and J shed 5 bases, with 13 bases lying between them. The germline V gene encodes CDR1 MNHEY and CDR2 SMNVEV (reference sequence). The CDR3 length is 14 residues.

The chain couples TRBV7-4 to TRBJ1-3; 8 bases map to TRBD1. The germline V gene has CDR1 SGHVT and CDR2 SQSDAQ. J gave up 0 bases and V 2 bases, and 6 bases lay outside the gene matches. This CDR3 is 17 amino acids long. The CDR3 sequence: CASSLIPGGSSGNTIYF. The DNA of the CDR3 is TGTGCCAGCAGCTTAATACCAGGGGGCAGCTCTGGAAACACCATATATTTT.

This clonotype was seen only a few times. This chain connects TRBV7-9 to TRBJ1-5, with D perhaps TRBD1 (5 bases). The CDR3 is 12 amino acids. V lost 5 bases and J 6 bases, leaving 8 bases between the germline ends. The germline CDR1 and CDR2 sequences are SEHNR and FQNEAQ (reference sequence). The CDR3 DNA reads TGTGCCAGCAGCACACAGGTTCAGCCCCAGCATTTT. Translating gives CASSTQVQPQHF.

CDR3 in amino acids: CASSPMEGMNTEAFF. Written as DNA, the CDR3 is TGTGCCAGCAGCCCAATGGAGGGAATGAACACTGAAGCTTTCTTT. The chain is built from TRBV7-9 and TRBJ1-1; D ambiguous. The CDR3 contains 15 residues. Trimming removed 5 bases from V and 0 bases from J, with 13 bases in between. Germline V lookup: CDR1 SEHNR, CDR2 FQNEAQ (reference sequence).

In regard to this clonotype: No conserved phenylalanine or tryptophan ends this CDR3, so it is likely a read error. J is TRBJ2-1 and V is TRBV27; 12 bases map to TRBD2. The CDR3 runs 14 residues. Germline V gene sequence: CDR1 MNHEY, CDR2 SMNVEV (reference sequence). Losses at the gene ends were 8 bases for V and 1 base for J; bases not matched to a gene: 0. The CDR3 is CASLAGGSYNEQFS. For the CDR3, the DNA is TGTGCCAGCCTAGCGGGGGGGTCCTACAATGAGCAGTTCTCC.

V usage is TRBV7-6 and J usage is TRBJ2-7; TRBD1 or TRBD2 may be the D gene (5 bases each). This CDR3 comprises 15 residues. The germline CDR1 and CDR2 sequences are SGHVS and FNYEAQ. The V end lost 4 bases, the J end lost 0 bases, and 13 bases lay between the germline ends. The DNA of the CDR3 is TGTGCCAGCAGCTCTCGGGACGGCAGCTCCTACGAGCAGTACTTC. Amino acid sequence: CASSSRDGSSYEQYF.